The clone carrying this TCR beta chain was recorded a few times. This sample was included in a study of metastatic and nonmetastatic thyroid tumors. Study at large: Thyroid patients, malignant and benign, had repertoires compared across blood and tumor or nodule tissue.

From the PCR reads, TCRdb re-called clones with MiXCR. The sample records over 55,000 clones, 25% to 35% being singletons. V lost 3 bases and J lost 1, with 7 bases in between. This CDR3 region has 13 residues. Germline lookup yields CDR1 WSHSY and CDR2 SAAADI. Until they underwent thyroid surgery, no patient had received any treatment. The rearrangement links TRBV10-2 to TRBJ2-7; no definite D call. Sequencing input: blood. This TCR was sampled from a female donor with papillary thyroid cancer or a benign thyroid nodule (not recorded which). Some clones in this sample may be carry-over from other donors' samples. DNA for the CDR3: TGCGCCAGCAGTGACGGCGTTTCCTACGAGCAGTACTTC. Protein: CASSDGVSYEQYF.